This TCR beta chain derives from a study of T cell changes during pregnancy in multiple sclerosis. This clone was seen just once. CDR3 length: 12 amino acids. The V and J ends lost 5 bases and 3 bases respectively, with 7 bases between them. In germline, CDR1 is SGHVS, CDR2 FNYEAQ. Sequencing used immunoSEQ multiplex PCR; TCRdb keeps in-frame clones, though not all of them. Of approximately 50,000 clones listed, 85% to 95% were seen once; the top ten hold approximately 0.72%. V and J are TRBV7-6 and TRBJ1-1; tentative D call: TRBD1 (5 bases). The source is a female donor with multiple sclerosis, enrolled in a pregnancy study. The input for sequencing was CD4+ T cells from peripheral blood mononuclear cells, taken in the third trimester of pregnancy. The CDR3 spells CASSPGDTEAFF. The CDR3 DNA reads TGTGCCAGCAGCCCGGGGGACACTGAAGCTTTCTTT.